One and the same sample provided the 9 T cell receptor beta chains below, sequenced in a study of shared clonotypes between healthy human individuals. Only in-frame clones appear in the TCRdb table, and some are missing; sequencing was by immunoSEQ multiplex PCR. Of about 480,000 clones in the sample, 70% to 80% are singletons; the top ten hold roughly 13%. Specimen: PBMCs. Source of these receptors: a woman between 40 and 55 years old in good health. Some clones in this sample may be carry-over from other donors' samples.

This clone came up once. The gene calls are TRBV7-2 and TRBJ2-5; 7 nucleotides match TRBD1. The closer fit of TRBJ2-7 to the DNA end suggests the J call may be wrong. This CDR3 region has 14 residues. Germline V gives CDR1 SGHTA, CDR2 FQGNSA. CDR3 DNA sequence: TGTGCCAGCAGCGAGACAGGGAATGATTACGAGCAGTACTTC. Translation: CASSETGNDYEQYF.

V and J are TRBV7-6 and TRBJ2-5; 9 bases align to TRBD2. The germline V gene has CDR1 SGHVS and CDR2 FNYEAQ. The CDR3 has 15 amino acids. Germline trimming cut 3 bases from V and 4 bases from J; bases unmatched to any gene: 6. The CDR3 DNA reads TGTGCCAGCAGCTTGGGCGGGAGGGCCGCAGAGACCCAGTACTTC. Translating gives CASSLGGRAAETQYF.

V usage is TRBV7-8 and J usage is TRBJ1-1; TRBD1 might be the D (5 bases). The CDR3 is 14 amino acids. Germline V CDR1 and CDR2: SGHVS, FQNEAQ. Trimming removed 4 bases from V and 0 bases from J, with 9 bases in between. The CDR3 sequence: CASSYDSMNTEAFF. Written as DNA, the CDR3 is TGTGCCAGCAGCTACGACAGCATGAACACTGAAGCTTTCTTT.

The chain employs TRBV5-1 and TRBJ2-5; 13 bases agree with TRBD2. The V segment lost 4 bases and the J segment 5 bases; nucleotides outside the gene matches: 11. The CDR3 totals 17 residues. The germline V gene has CDR1 SGHRS and CDR2 YFSETQ. The CDR3, as DNA: TGCGCCAGCAGCCCTTCTACTAGCGGGAGGGCCGGGGAGACCCAGTACTTC. Amino acids: CASSPSTSGRAGETQYF.

The chain couples TRBV5-4 to TRBJ2-1, with 8 bases aligning to TRBD2. The CDR3 has 15 amino acids. V shed 0 bases and J 4 bases; nucleotides not matched to a gene: 3. The V gene's germline CDR1 is SGHNT and CDR2 YYREEE (reference sequence). The DNA of the CDR3 is TGTGCCAGCAGCTTGGCAGCGGGGGAATACAATGAGCAGTTCTTC. Translation gives CASSLAAGEYNEQFF.

Concerning this clone: Other DNA sequences of this sample code for an identical CDR3. J is TRBJ2-1 and V is TRBV4-1, with 13 bases fitting TRBD2. CDR3 size: 15 residues. The V gene's germline CDR1 is MGHRA and CDR2 YSYEKL. After removal of 4 bases from V and 7 bases from J, the junction contained 4 bases not matched to a gene. The CDR3 DNA follows: TGCGCCAGCAGCCCCGGACTAGCGGGAGTGAATGAGCAGTTCTTC. Its translation is CASSPGLAGVNEQFF.

The chain joins TRBV7-8 to TRBJ2-7; 8 bases fit TRBD2. The CDR3 has 14 residues. After removal of 5 bases from V and 4 bases from J, the junction contained 7 bases not matched to a gene. Germline CDR1 is SGHVS and CDR2 is FQNEAQ. CDR3 sequence: CASSQAGEMYEQYF. The CDR3 DNA is TGTGCCAGCAGCCAAGCGGGAGAAATGTACGAGCAGTACTTC.

V gene TRBV30 combines with J gene TRBJ1-3; TRBD1 matches at 8 bases. Germline CDR1 is GTSNPN and CDR2 is SVGIG (reference sequence). The V gene end was trimmed by 3 bases and the J gene end by 4 bases; junction bases not matched to a gene: 2. The CDR3 runs to 13 residues. The CDR3 is CAWSRGRGNTIYF. For the CDR3, the DNA is TGTGCCTGGAGCAGGGGGCGCGGAAACACCATATATTTT. The full variable domain, its missing parts supplied by reference TRBV30 and TRBJ1-3, is SQTIHQWPATLVQPVGSPLSLECTVEGTSNPNLYWYRQAAGRGLQLLFYSVGIGQISSEVPQNLSASRPQDRQFILSSKKLLLSDSGFYLCAWSRGRGNTIYFGEGSWLTVV.

The chain is built from TRBV21-1 and TRBJ1-2. TRBV21-1 is classified as a pseudogene. The CDR3 consists of 13 residues. CDR3 residues: CASSTEVGYGYTF. DNA of the CDR3: TGTGCCAGCAGCACAGAAGTAGGCTATGGCTACACCTTC.